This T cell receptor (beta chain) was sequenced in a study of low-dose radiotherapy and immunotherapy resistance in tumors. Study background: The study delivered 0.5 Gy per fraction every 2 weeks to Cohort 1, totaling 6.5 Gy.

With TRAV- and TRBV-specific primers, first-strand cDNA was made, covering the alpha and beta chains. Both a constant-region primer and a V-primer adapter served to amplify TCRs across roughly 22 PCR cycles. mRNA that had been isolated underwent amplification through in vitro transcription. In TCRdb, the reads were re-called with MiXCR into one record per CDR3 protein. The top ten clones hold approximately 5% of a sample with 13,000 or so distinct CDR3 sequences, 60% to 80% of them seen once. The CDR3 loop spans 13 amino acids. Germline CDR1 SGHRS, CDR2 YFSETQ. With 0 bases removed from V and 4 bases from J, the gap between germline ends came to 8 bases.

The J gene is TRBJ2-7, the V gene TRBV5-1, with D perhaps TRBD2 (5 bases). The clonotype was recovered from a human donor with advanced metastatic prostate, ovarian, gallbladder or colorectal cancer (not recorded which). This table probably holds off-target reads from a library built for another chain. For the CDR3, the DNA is TGCGCCAGCAGCTTGGTGGGAGAGTACGAGCAGTACTTC. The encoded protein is CASSLVGEYEQYF.